The 12 T cell receptor beta chains below come from one sample, sequenced in a study of blood T cell repertoires in COVID-19. This table comes from immunoSEQ multiplex PCR, and its TCRdb copy is limited to in-frame clones, with some not included. The sample yields approximately 170,000 clones, around 85% seen once. Input material: peripheral blood. Receptors originate from an older man with COVID-19, enrolled during active disease.

The chain couples TRBV5-4 to TRBJ1-1, with 7 bases aligning to TRBD1. CDR1 SGHNT and CDR2 YYREEE come from the germline V gene (reference sequence). This CDR3 has 15 residues. The J segment lost 2 bases and the V segment lost 4 bases, leaving 8 bases of the junction unmatched. The CDR3 region is CASSPATGINTEAFF. CDR3 bases: TGTGCCAGCAGCCCAGCGACAGGGATCAACACTGAAGCTTTCTTT. Full variable domain (rest looked up from reference TRBV5-4 and TRBJ1-1): ETGVTQSPTHLIKTRGQQVTLRCSSQSGHNTVSWYQQALGQGPQFIFQYYREEENGRGNFPPRFSGLQFPNYSSELNVNALELDDSALYLCASSPATGINTEAFFGQGTRLTVV.

The rearrangement uses TRBV5-4 and TRBJ2-3; D is undetermined. From germline, CDR1 is SGHNT and CDR2 YYREEE (reference sequence). The V and J ends lost 1 base and 0 bases respectively, with 9 bases between them. The CDR3 loop spans 15 amino acids. CDR3 in DNA: TGTGCCAGCAGCTTGACATTGACTAGCACAGATACGCAGTATTTT. Translated, it gives CASSLTLTSTDTQYF.

This chain connects TRBV7-2 to TRBJ2-7; perhaps TRBD1 as D (5 bases). The V gene lost 5 bases and the J gene lost 0 bases, with 14 bases spanning the gap. The germline V gene has CDR1 SGHTA and CDR2 FQGNSA. The CDR3 covers 15 residues. CDR3 bases: TGTGCCAGCAGCAGAGAGCGACAGAGCTCCTACGAGCAGTACTTC. It translates to CASSRERQSSYEQYF. The full variable domain, its missing parts supplied by reference TRBV7-2 and TRBJ2-7, is GAGVSQSPSNKVTEKGKDVELRCDPISGHTALYWYRQSLGQGLEFLIYFQGNSAPDKSGLPSDRFSAERTGGSVSTLTIQRTQQEDSAVYLCASSRERQSSYEQYFGPGTRLTVT.

The rearrangement uses TRBV3-1 (or the pseudogene TRBV3-2) and TRBJ1-1; unclear D gene. This CDR3 region has 12 residues. Germline CDR1 LGHDT, CDR2 YNNKEL (reference sequence). V was pared by 4 bases and J by 1 base, with 4 bases between. The CDR3 region is CASSRQNTEAFF. The CDR3 DNA reads as TGTGCCAGCAGCCGTCAGAACACTGAAGCTTTCTTT.

This chain links TRBV5-1 with TRBJ1-4, with TRBD1 matching over 9 bases. Trimming at V came to 2 bases and at J to 6 bases, leaving 5 bases not matched to a gene. The CDR3 contains 15 residues. Looked up from germline, CDR1 is SGHRS and CDR2 is YFSETQ. The CDR3 DNA sequence: TGCGCCAGCAGCTTCAATCGGGACAGGGATGAAAAACTGTTTTTT. Protein product: CASSFNRDRDEKLFF.

The chain joins TRBV3-1 (or the pseudogene TRBV3-2) to TRBJ2-5, with TRBD2 matching 12 bases. The V and J ends lost 4 bases and 1 base, in that order; junction bases with no gene match: 4. The germline gives CDR1 LGHDT, CDR2 YNNKEL (reference sequence). The CDR3 totals 16 residues. The CDR3 loop reads CASSPLAGGIQETQYF. Here the CDR3 DNA reads TGTGCCAGCAGCCCGCTAGCGGGGGGGATCCAAGAGACCCAGTACTTC.

This clone has more than one count but fewer than ten. The gene calls are TRBV9 and TRBJ1-1, with 7 bases matching TRBD1. This CDR3 is built from 16 residues. CDR1 is SGDLS, CDR2 YYNGEE, per germline. J was trimmed by 7 bases and V by 3 bases; bases with no gene match: 15. This CDR3 is CASSASRNRGQGEAFF. CDR3 coding DNA: TGTGCCAGCAGCGCCTCGAGAAATAGGGGGCAAGGTGAAGCTTTCTTT.

About this clone: Distinct nucleotide sequences in the sample also encode this CDR3. This chain joins TRBV4-1 and TRBJ2-3, with 12 positions matching TRBD1. V was pared by 1 base and J by 3 bases, with 2 bases of the junction left unmatched. This CDR3 spans 16 amino acids. Germline assignment: CDR1 MGHRA and CDR2 YSYEKL. The CDR3 DNA sequence: TGCGCCAGCAGCCAAGTGGGACAGGGGGCTACAGATACGCAGTATTTT. It codes for CASSQVGQGATDTQYF.

The V call is TRBV12-3 or TRBV12-4, the J call TRBJ1-2; D uncertain. Trimming cost V 5 bases and J 2 bases, with 9 bases left between them. The CDR3 consists of 13 residues. The CDR3 is CASSMQTNYGYTF. CDR3 coding DNA: TGTGCCAGCAGTATGCAGACAAACTATGGCTACACCTTC.

V usage is TRBV11-3 and J usage is TRBJ2-1, with D unresolved. The CDR3 sequence is 15 residues long. Trimming pared 0 bases from V and 1 base from J, leaving 7 bases between. Germline CDR1 SGHNT, CDR2 YENEEA. DNA for the CDR3: TGTGCCAGCAGCTTAGATGAGGTGTCCTACAATGAGCAGTTCTTC. Translated, it gives CASSLDEVSYNEQFF. Using reference TRBV11-3 and TRBJ2-1 for the parts outside the CDR3, the full variable domain is EAGVVQSPRYKIIEKKQPVAFWCNPISGHNTLYWYLQNLGQGPELLIRYENEEAVDDSQLPKDRFSAERLKGVDSTLKIQPAELGDSAVYLCASSLDEVSYNEQFFGPGTRLTVL.

This chain uses TRBV3-1 (or the pseudogene TRBV3-2) with TRBJ2-4; tentative D call: TRBD2 (5 bases). Trimming left V 2 bases short and J 6 bases short, with 20 bases between. The germline CDR1 and CDR2 sequences are LGHDT and YNNKEL (reference sequence). The CDR3 extends over 17 amino acids. CDR3 coding DNA: TGTGCCAGCAGCCAACGGTTAGCCGCCCGGGCGGGAAACATTCAGTACTTC. As protein: CASSQRLAARAGNIQYF.

The chain combines TRBV6-5 with TRBJ1-2, with D perhaps matching TRBD1 (6 bases). Per germline, CDR1 MNHEY and CDR2 SVGAGI. The V and J ends lost 2 bases and 2 bases respectively, with 15 bases between them. CDR3 length equals 16 residues. The DNA of the CDR3 is TGTGCCAGCAGTTACGTCGGACAGTTACCCAACTATGGCTACACCTTC. Translation: CASSYVGQLPNYGYTF.